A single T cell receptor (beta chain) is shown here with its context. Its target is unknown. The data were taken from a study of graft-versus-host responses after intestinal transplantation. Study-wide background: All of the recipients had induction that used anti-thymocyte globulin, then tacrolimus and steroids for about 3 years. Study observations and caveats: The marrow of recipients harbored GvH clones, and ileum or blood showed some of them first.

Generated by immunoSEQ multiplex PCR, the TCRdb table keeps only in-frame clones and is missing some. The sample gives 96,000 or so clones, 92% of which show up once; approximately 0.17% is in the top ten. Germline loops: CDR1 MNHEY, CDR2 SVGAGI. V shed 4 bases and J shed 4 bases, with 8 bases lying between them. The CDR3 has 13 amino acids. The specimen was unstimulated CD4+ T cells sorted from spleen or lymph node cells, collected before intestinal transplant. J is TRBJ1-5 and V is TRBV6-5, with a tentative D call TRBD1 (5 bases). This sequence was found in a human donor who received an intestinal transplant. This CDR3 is CASSWGRNQPQHF. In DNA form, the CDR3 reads TGTGCCAGCAGTTGGGGCAGGAATCAGCCCCAGCATTTT.